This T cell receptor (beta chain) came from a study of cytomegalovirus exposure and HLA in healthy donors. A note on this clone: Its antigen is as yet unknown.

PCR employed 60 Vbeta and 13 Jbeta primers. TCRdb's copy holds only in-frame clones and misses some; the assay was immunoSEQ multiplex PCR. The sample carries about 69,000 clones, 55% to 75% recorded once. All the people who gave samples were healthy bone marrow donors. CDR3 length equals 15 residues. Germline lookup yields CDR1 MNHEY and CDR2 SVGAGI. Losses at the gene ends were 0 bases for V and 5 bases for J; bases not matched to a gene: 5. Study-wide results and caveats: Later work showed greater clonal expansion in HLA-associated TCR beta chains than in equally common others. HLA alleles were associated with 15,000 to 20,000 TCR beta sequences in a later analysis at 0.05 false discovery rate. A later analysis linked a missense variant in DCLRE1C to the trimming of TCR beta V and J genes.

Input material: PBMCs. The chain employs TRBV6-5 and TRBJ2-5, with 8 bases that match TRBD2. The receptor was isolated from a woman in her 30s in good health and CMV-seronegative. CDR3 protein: CASSYSGTRGETQYF. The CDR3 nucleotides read TGTGCCAGCAGTTACTCAGGGACTAGGGGTGAGACCCAGTACTTC.